The rows below give T cell receptor beta chains drawn from one sample of a study of glioma-infiltrating T cells after dendritic cell vaccination. The method was immunoSEQ multiplex PCR; TCRdb's version includes in-frame clones alone and lacks a portion of them. The sample includes 91,000 or so clones, approximately 80% of them seen just once. The sequencing here drew on blood, taken after dendritic cell vaccination. All receptors come from a human donor with glioblastoma. Both conserved end residues are part of each CDR3. A D gene is named only where the DNA matches it firmly. Not all rows give a size; the values are once, few, many and, for expanded clones, a class.

TRBV7-6	TRBD2	TRBJ2-1	.	TGTGCCAGCAGCTTAAGGGCTAGCGGGGGTGGCTTCTACAATGAGCAGTTCTTC	CASSLRASGGGFYNEQFF
TRBV28	.	TRBJ2-7	.	TGTGCCAGCAGTAAATTGGTCGCTAGTTCCTACGAGCAGTACTTC	CASSKLVASSYEQYF
TRBV6-6	TRBD1	TRBJ1-1	once	TGTGCCAGCACCCTCGGGACAGCCCATGCAGCTTTCTTT	CASTLGTAHAAFF
TRBV7-3	TRBD2	TRBJ2-2	.	TGTGCCAGCAGCCGGCTGGCGGGAGTAGACACCGGGGAGCTGTTTTTT	CASSRLAGVDTGELFF
TRBV28	.	TRBJ1-2	.	TGTGCCAGCAGTTTTAGAGGCTATGGCTACACCTTC	CASSFRGYGYTF
TRBV6-5	.	TRBJ1-2	.	TGTGCCAGCAGTTACTCAGAGGCTCCGAAGGGGGGCTACACCTTC	CASSYSEAPKGGYTF
TRBV19	TRBD1	TRBJ1-5	.	TGTGCCAGTAGCACTACAGGGGGCGCAGGAAATCAGCCCCAGCATTTT	CASSTTGGAGNQPQHF
TRBV30	.	TRBJ1-4	.	TGTGCCTGGAGTGTACTCGAGGGTTCGGGAAAACTGTTTTTT	CAWSVLEGSGKLFF
TRBV18	TRBD1	TRBJ2-7	.	TGTGCCAGCTCACCCTCGGGACAGGCGCCCCACGAGCAGTACTTC	CASSPSGQAPHEQYF
TRBV30	.	TRBJ2-7	once	TGTGCCTGGAGTGTAGGCAGGGTCTCCTACGAGCAGTACTTC	CAWSVGRVSYEQYF
TRBV19	.	TRBJ1-2	.	TGTGCCAGTAGTATCGTCCTGTGGGAGGCCGGGACTGACTATGGCTACACCTTC	CASSIVLWEAGTDYGYTF
TRBV7-6	.	TRBJ2-5	.	TGTGCCAGCAGCTCTCAAGAGACCCAGTACTTC	CASSSQETQYF
TRBV19	TRBD1	TRBJ1-1	.	TGTGCCAGTAGTGTAAGGACAGGGGTGGATGAAGCTTTCTTT	CASSVRTGVDEAFF
TRBV5-3	.	TRBJ1-2	.	TGTGCCAGCCCTATAGAGGGCTACACCTTC	CASPIEGYTF
TRBV6-1	TRBD2	TRBJ2-3	few	TGTGCCAGCAGTGATATCAGCGGGGCTAGCACAGATACGCAGTATTTT	CASSDISGASTDTQYF
TRBV5-1	TRBD2	TRBJ2-1	.	TGCGCCAGCAGCTTAAGGACTAGCGATGAGCAGTTCTTC	CASSLRTSDEQFF
TRBV19	TRBD1	TRBJ2-7	.	TGTGCCAGTAGCCTAACGACAGGGGCGCATGAGCAGTACTTC	CASSLTTGAHEQYF
TRBV2	.	TRBJ1-1	.	TGTGCCAGCCTGGAGGACACTGAAGCTTTCTTT	CASLEDTEAFF
TRBV7-3	TRBD1	TRBJ2-1	few	TGTGCCAGCAGCCTAGGACAGGCGAACTACAATGAGCAGTTCTTC	CASSLGQANYNEQFF
TRBV2	.	TRBJ1-1	.	TGTGCCAGCAGTGAATTGGGGCAGGTCACTGAAGCTTTCTTT	CASSELGQVTEAFF
TRBV27	.	TRBJ1-1	.	TGTGCCAGCAGTTTTAACCCGGGGAACACTGAAGCTTTCTTT	CASSFNPGNTEAFF
TRBV21-1	.	TRBJ2-6	.	.	CCQGDFASGANVLTF
TRBV9	TRBD2	TRBJ2-2	.	TGTGCCAGCAGCGTAGGACTAGCGGGATTTTCGGCCGGGGAGCTGTTTTTT	CASSVGLAGFSAGELFF
TRBV29-1	TRBD2	TRBJ2-3	.	TGCAGCGTCTGGACTAGTACGCAGTATTTT	CSVWTSTQYF
TRBV6-6	TRBD1	TRBJ1-2	.	TGTGCCAGCAGTGGTGACAGGGATGGCTACACCTTC	CASSGDRDGYTF
TRBV6-5	.	TRBJ1-2	.	TGTGCCACCCAGACAGTTTATGGCTACACCTTC	CATQTVYGYTF
TRBV7-2	TRBD2	TRBJ2-3	few	TGTGCCAGCAGCATCGGACTAGCTACAGATACGCAGTATTTT	CASSIGLATDTQYF
TRBV27	.	TRBJ1-2	.	TGTGCCAGCAGGGAATGGACGACTATGGGCTACACCTTC	CASREWTTMGYTF
TRBV6-1	TRBD1	TRBJ1-3	.	TGTGCCAGCAGGAGACAGGGTGGAAACACCATATATTTT	CASRRQGGNTIYF
TRBV18	TRBD1	TRBJ1-1	.	TGTGCCAGCTCACCTCCCCGGGACAGGGGAACTGAAGCTTTCTTT	CASSPPRDRGTEAFF
TRBV11-2	.	TRBJ2-7	.	TGTGCCAGCAGCTGGTACAGTATCCCCCACGAGCAGTACTTC	CASSWYSIPHEQYF
TRBV5-8	TRBD1	TRBJ2-5	.	TGTGCCAGCAGCGCCAAAACCGGGACAGCGTACCAAGAGACCCAGTACTTC	CASSAKTGTAYQETQYF
TRBV10-2	TRBD2	TRBJ2-2	.	TGCGCCAGCAGCTTAGCGGGAGGGCCGACCGGGGAGCTGTTTTTT	CASSLAGGPTGELFF
TRBV28	TRBD1	TRBJ1-4	.	TGTGCCAGCAGACCCCGACAGGGAATATATGAAAAACTGTTTTTT	CASRPRQGIYEKLFF
TRBV5-4	TRBD1	TRBJ1-1	.	TGTGCCAGCAGCGCGACAGGGGCCTGGCCAAGCACTGAAGCTTTCTTT	CASSATGAWPSTEAFF
TRBV28	.	TRBJ2-5	.	TGTGCCAGCAGTTTTTATGGCCCAATGAGGGTACAAGAGACCCAGTACTTC	CASSFYGPMRVQETQYF
TRBV29-1	TRBD2	TRBJ2-1	few	TGCAGCGTTGAACTAGCGGGCGCCAACAATGAGCAGTTCTTC	CSVELAGANNEQFF